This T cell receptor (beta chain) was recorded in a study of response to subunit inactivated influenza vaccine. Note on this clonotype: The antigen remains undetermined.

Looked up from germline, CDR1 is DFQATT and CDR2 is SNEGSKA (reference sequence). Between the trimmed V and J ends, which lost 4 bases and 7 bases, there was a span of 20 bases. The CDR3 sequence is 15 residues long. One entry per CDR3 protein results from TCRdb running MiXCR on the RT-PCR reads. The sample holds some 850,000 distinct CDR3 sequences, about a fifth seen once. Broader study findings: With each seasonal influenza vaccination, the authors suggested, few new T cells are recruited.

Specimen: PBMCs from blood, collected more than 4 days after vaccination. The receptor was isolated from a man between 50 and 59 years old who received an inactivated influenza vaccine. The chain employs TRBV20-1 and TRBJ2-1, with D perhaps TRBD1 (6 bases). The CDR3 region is CSATRRLGARNEQFF. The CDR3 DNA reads TGCAGTGCTACCCGAAGGCTGGGGGCGCGTAATGAGCAGTTCTTC.